What follows are 16 T cell receptor beta chains derived from one specimen sequenced in a study of T-cell memory formation after mild COVID-19. MiXCR was run by TCRdb on the 5' RACE reads, yielding one entry per CDR3 protein. The table includes around 470,000 distinct CDR3 sequences, 20% detected once. Sample: PBMCs or a T cell subset sorted from them (not recorded which). The receptors come from an adult woman who had mild COVID-19 (a few samples of this study predate the infection). Cell type and time point are not known.

This clonotype has only a few counts. The rearrangement uses TRBV12-3 or TRBV12-4 and TRBJ2-3; TRBD2 is a possible D gene (5 bases). V lost 7 bases, J lost 0 bases, and 11 bases lay in between. The CDR3 sequence is 14 residues long. This CDR3 reads CASTKRGSTDTQYF. The CDR3 DNA reads as TGTGCCAGCACAAAGCGCGGGAGCACAGATACGCAGTATTTT.

The genes are TRBV7-2 and TRBJ2-3, with D unresolved. The CDR3 spans 14 residues. With 0 bases removed from V and 6 bases from J, the gap between germline ends came to 10 bases. Germline V gene lookup returns CDR1 SGHTA and CDR2 FQGNSA. In nucleotides, the CDR3 is TGTGCCAGCAGCTTAGCGGCGATTAGGGATACGCAGTATTTT. Translating gives CASSLAAIRDTQYF.

This chain uses TRBV19 with TRBJ2-1, with D perhaps being TRBD1 or TRBD2 (5 bases each). Germline-derived CDR1 and CDR2 are LNHDA and SQIVND (reference sequence). This CDR3 has 16 residues. V shed 4 bases and J shed 6 bases, with 19 bases lying between them. CDR3 loop: CASSTGRTIACNEQFF. The CDR3 coding sequence is TGTGCCAGTAGTACGGGGCGGACGATCGCCTGCAATGAGCAGTTCTTC.

This clonotype was counted once. V and J are TRBV15 and TRBJ1-1; 8 bases fit TRBD1. Unmatched junction bases numbered 5, after V lost 4 bases and J lost 1 base. Germline CDR1 LNHNV, CDR2 YYDKDF (reference sequence). The CDR3 is 15 amino acids. CDR3 nucleotides: TGTGCCACCAGCACAGGGGGCGCTGGGAACACTGAAGCTTTCTTT. Translating it yields CATSTGGAGNTEAFF.

This clonotype came up many times. This chain links TRBV28 with TRBJ1-5, with D possibly TRBD1 on 6 matching bases. Germline V gene lookup returns CDR1 MDHEN and CDR2 SYDVKM. This CDR3 comprises 15 residues. The germline V and J ends were trimmed by 5 bases and 0 bases, with 11 bases remaining between them. The CDR3 sequence is CASSRGGYSNQPQHF. CDR3 nucleotides: TGTGCCAGCAGTCGAGGGGGGTATAGCAATCAGCCCCAGCATTTT.

The V call is TRBV11-3, the J call TRBJ2-5; no definite D call. Trimming cost V 4 bases and J 5 bases, with 8 bases left between them. Germline loops: CDR1 SGHNT, CDR2 YENEEA. There are 12 residues in the CDR3. The CDR3 sequence is CASSYLEETQYF. The CDR3 region has the DNA TGTGCCAGCAGCTACCTGGAGGAGACCCAGTACTTC.

J is TRBJ2-7 and V is TRBV29-1; TRBD1 or TRBD2 may be the D gene (6 bases each). V was pared by 8 bases and J by 1 base, with 18 bases between. This CDR3 is 14 amino acids long. The germline gives CDR1 SQVTM, CDR2 ANQGSEA. The CDR3: CSLDSEGGSYEQYF. Here the CDR3 DNA reads TGCAGCCTCGATAGCGAGGGGGGTTCCTACGAGCAGTACTTC.

This clonotype occurred a few times. The gene calls are TRBV20-1 and TRBJ2-4; 8 bases align to TRBD2. The CDR3 loop spans 15 amino acids. The junction had 8 bases not matched to a gene; V was cut back by 5 bases and J by 2 bases. Germline V gene sequence: CDR1 DFQATT, CDR2 SNEGSKA (reference sequence). The CDR3 spells CSAPLAGNTKNIQYF. As DNA, the CDR3 is TGCAGTGCTCCTCTAGCGGGTAACACCAAAAACATTCAGTACTTC.

The rearrangement uses TRBV2 and TRBJ2-5; 10 positions agree with TRBD2. The V and J ends lost 3 bases and 4 bases, in that order; junction bases with no gene match: 5. CDR1 and CDR2 (germline): SNHLY, FYNNEI. The CDR3 is made up of 15 amino acids. CDR3 nucleotides: TGTGCCAGCAGTGACCCCCCTAGCGGGAGAGAGACCCAGTACTTC. Protein: CASSDPPSGRETQYF.

This clonotype was counted between two and nine times. The chain employs TRBV27 and TRBJ2-7, with D possibly matching TRBD1 (6 bases). The CDR3 is 13 amino acids. V was shortened by 6 bases and J by 7 bases, with 16 bases between the two germline ends. Germline V CDR1 and CDR2: MNHEY, SMNVEV (reference sequence). CDR3 sequence (DNA): TGTGCCAGCAGAGCCTCACAGGGAGTGGAGCAGTACTTC. Translation: CASRASQGVEQYF.

The V call is TRBV29-1, the J call TRBJ2-7, with 10 bases matching TRBD2. Unmatched junction bases numbered 6, after V lost 2 bases and J lost 5 bases. The germline V gene encodes CDR1 SQVTM and CDR2 ANQGSEA. CDR3 length equals 14 residues. CDR3 sequence (DNA): TGCAGCGTTGAATCTCTAGCGGGAGTTCACGAGCAGTACTTC. Its protein product is CSVESLAGVHEQYF.

This clonotype was seen more than once but under ten times. The chain is built from TRBV25-1 and TRBJ2-7, with D perhaps matching TRBD1 or TRBD2 (5 bases each). V was trimmed by 2 bases and J by 1 base, leaving 12 bases between them. Germline V gene sequence: CDR1 MGHDK, CDR2 SYGVNS. CDR3 size: 15 residues. The CDR3 reads CASSEEGRPSYEQYF. In DNA, the CDR3 is TGTGCCAGCAGTGAAGAGGGACGCCCGTCCTACGAGCAGTACTTC.

The table lists this clonotype with a few counts. The V and J genes are TRBV6-1 and TRBJ2-7; 8 bases are a match to TRBD1. V shed 3 bases, J shed 1 base, and the junction held 5 bases outside the gene matches. Germline V gene data show CDR1 as MNHNS and CDR2 as SASEGT. CDR3 length: 15 amino acids. CDR3 in amino acids: CASSDSGGKSYEQYF. CDR3 bases: TGTGCCAGCAGTGACTCAGGGGGCAAGTCCTACGAGCAGTACTTC.

This clonotype was seen a few times. The DNA of the CDR3 is TGTGCCAGCAGCAATTCCAAGGTCTCCACTGAAGCTTTCTTT. It is translated as CASSNSKVSTEAFF. The genes are TRBV7-6 and TRBJ1-1, with D uncertain. Trimming removed 5 bases from V and 4 bases from J, with 14 bases in between. The germline V gene encodes CDR1 SGHVS and CDR2 FNYEAQ. The CDR3 consists of 14 residues.

Ten or more counts support this clonotype. The chain uses TRBV12-3 or TRBV12-4 and TRBJ1-1; weak D call: TRBD1 (5 bases). V was shortened by 3 bases and J by 5 bases, with 7 bases between the two germline ends. The CDR3 is made up of 12 amino acids. CDR3 coding DNA: TGTGCCAGCAGTTTCGGGGGGACTGAAGCTTTCTTT. Amino acid sequence: CASSFGGTEAFF.

This clonotype was seen a few times. The chain has TRBV5-1 and TRBJ2-3; TRBD2 might be the D (7 bases). This CDR3 is 14 amino acids long. Per germline, CDR1 SGHRS and CDR2 YFSETQ. Trimming stripped 7 bases from V and 6 bases from J, with 18 bases between. The chain's CDR3 is CASRQEGGPDTQYF. Here the CDR3 DNA reads TGCGCCAGCCGCCAGGAGGGGGGGCCGGATACGCAGTATTTT.